The clone carrying this T cell receptor (beta chain) occurred once. CDR1 and CDR2 (germline): MNHNY, SVGAGI (reference sequence). V was pared by 0 bases and J by 7 bases, with 8 bases of the junction left unmatched. The CDR3 is 15 residues long. The data belong to a study of blood T cell repertoires in COVID-19. On the study more broadly: Spain, Italy and the United States supplied samples that represented acute and convalescent COVID-19.

TCRdb's table, derived via immunoSEQ multiplex PCR, lists solely in-frame clones and lacks some. The repertoire holds some 43,000 clones, around four fifths seen once, with approximately 14% in the top ten. Specimen: peripheral blood. The sequence came from a man aged 50-60 years with active or convalescent COVID-19. V and J are TRBV6-6 and TRBJ1-1; 7 positions agree with TRBD1. Written as DNA, the CDR3 is TGTGCCAGCAGTTACTCGAAGGGGGGACAGCTTGAAGCTTTCTTT. Its protein is CASSYSKGGQLEAFF.